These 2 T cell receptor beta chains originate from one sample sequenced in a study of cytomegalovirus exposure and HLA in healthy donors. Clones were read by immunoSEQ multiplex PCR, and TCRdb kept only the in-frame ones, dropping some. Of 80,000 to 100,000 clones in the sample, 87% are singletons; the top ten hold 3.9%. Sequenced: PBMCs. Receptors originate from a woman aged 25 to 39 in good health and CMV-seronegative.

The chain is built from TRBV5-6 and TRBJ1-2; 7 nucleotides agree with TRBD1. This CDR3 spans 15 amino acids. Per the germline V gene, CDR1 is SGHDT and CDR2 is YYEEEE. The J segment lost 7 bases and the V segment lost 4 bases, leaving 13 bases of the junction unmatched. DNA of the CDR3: TGTGCCAGCAGCCAGATTCCTGACAGGGTACTTGGCTACACCTTC. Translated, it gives CASSQIPDRVLGYTF.

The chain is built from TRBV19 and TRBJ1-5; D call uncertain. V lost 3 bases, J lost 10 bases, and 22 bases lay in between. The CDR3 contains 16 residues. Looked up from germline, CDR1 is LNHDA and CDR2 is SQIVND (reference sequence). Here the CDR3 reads CASSIQGSQRILPQHF. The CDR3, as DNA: TGTGCCAGTAGTATCCAAGGGAGCCAACGGATTCTTCCCCAGCATTTT.